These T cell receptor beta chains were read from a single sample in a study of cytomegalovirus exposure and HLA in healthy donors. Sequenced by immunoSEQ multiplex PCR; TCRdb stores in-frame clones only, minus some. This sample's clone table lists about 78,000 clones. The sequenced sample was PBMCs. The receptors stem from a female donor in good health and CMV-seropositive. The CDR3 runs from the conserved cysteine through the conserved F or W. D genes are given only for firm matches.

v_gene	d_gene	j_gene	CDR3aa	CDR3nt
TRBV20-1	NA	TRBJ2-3	CSAERADTQYF	TGCAGTGCCGAGCGGGCAGATACGCAGTATTTT
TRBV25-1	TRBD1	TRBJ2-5	CASSEGTWDREETQYF	TGTGCCAGCAGTGAAGGTACTTGGGACAGGGAAGAGACCCAGTACTTC
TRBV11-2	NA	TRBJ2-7	CASTLRMGQAYEQYF	TGTGCCAGCACCCTAAGAATGGGACAAGCCTACGAGCAGTACTTC
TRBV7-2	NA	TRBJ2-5	CASSLGLRGQETQYF	TGTGCCAGCAGCTTAGGTCTCCGGGGTCAAGAGACCCAGTACTTC
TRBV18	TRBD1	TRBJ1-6	CASSRTGGDSPLHF	TGTGCCAGCTCAAGGACAGGGGGCGATTCACCCCTCCACTTT
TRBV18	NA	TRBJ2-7	CASSPLRGVSYEQYF	TGTGCCAGCTCACCGTTAAGGGGCGTCTCCTACGAGCAGTACTTC
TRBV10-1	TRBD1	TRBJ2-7	CASSRDSTDEQYF	TGCGCCAGCAGCCGGGACAGCACTGACGAGCAGTACTTC
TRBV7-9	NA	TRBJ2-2	CAGRSTGELFF	TGTGCAGGCAGGTCCACCGGGGAGCTGTTTTTT
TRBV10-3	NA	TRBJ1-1	CAISDPTGRARFAEAFF	TGTGCCATCAGTGACCCCACAGGGCGCGCGCGTTTCGCTGAAGCTTTCTTT
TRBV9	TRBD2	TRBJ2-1	CASSVTSGGQNEQFF	TGTGCCAGCAGCGTGACTAGCGGGGGCCAGAATGAGCAGTTCTTC
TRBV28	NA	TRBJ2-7	CASRLDSGLSSYEQYF	TGTGCCAGCAGACTCGATAGCGGACTCTCCTCCTACGAGCAGTACTTC
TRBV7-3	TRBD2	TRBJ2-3	CASSLLAGVTDTQYF	TGTGCCAGCAGCTTACTAGCGGGAGTCACAGATACGCAGTATTTT
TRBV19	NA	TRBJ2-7	CASSIGGTSAYEQYF	TGTGCCAGTAGTATAGGGGGGACATCGGCCTACGAGCAGTACTTC
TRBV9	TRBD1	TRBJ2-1	CASSVEGASYNEQFF	TGTGCCAGCAGCGTTGAGGGGGCCTCCTACAATGAGCAGTTCTTC
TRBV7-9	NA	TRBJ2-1	CASSFSNLARRPNEQFF	TGTGCCAGCAGCTTCTCGAACCTAGCGCGAAGGCCGAATGAGCAGTTCTTC
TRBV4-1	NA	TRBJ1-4	CASSQTVATNEKLFF	TGCGCCAGCAGCCAAACTGTGGCAACTAATGAAAAACTGTTTTTT
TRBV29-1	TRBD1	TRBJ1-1	CCYRGLNTEAFF	TGCTGTTACAGGGGGCTGAACACTGAAGCTTTCTTT
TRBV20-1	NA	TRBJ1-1	CSASLNTEAFF	TGCAGTGCTTCATTGAACACTGAAGCTTTCTTT
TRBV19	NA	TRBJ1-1	CASSAPMGGDTEAFF	TGTGCCAGTAGTGCCCCGATGGGGGGAGACACTGAAGCTTTCTTT
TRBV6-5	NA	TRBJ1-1	CASSYSPSGVRTEAFF	TGTGCCAGCAGTTACTCTCCCTCAGGGGTGAGAACTGAAGCTTTCTTT
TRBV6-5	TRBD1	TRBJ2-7	CASRTSTGSYEQYF	TGTGCCAGCAGAACTTCGACAGGGTCCTACGAGCAGTACTTC
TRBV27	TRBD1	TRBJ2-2	CASRQSSRDRGYPGELFF	TGTGCCAGCAGACAATCCTCCCGGGACAGGGGATATCCCGGGGAGCTGTTTTTT
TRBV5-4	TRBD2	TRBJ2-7	CASSFGGSKSYEQYF	TGTGCCAGCAGCTTTGGCGGGAGTAAGTCCTACGAGCAGTACTTC
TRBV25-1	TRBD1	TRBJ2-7	CASSEGDRDEQYF	TGTGCCAGCAGTGAAGGGGACAGGGACGAGCAGTACTTC
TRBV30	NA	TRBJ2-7	CAWSGENEQYF	TGTGCCTGGAGTGGAGAAAACGAGCAGTACTTC
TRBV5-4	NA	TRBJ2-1	CASSVTWSDEQFF	TGTGCCAGCAGCGTGACTTGGTCGGATGAGCAGTTCTTC
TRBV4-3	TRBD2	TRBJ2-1	CASSQDYMRLAYNEQFF	TGCGCCAGCAGCCAAGATTATATGAGACTAGCGTACAATGAGCAGTTCTTC
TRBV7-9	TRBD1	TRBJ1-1	CASSLATGGPTRTEAFF	TGTGCCAGCAGCTTAGCTACAGGGGGCCCTACAAGAACTGAAGCTTTCTTT